Below are 21 T cell receptor beta chains sequenced from a single sample in a study of blood T cell repertoires in COVID-19. Clones were read by immunoSEQ multiplex PCR, and TCRdb kept only the in-frame ones, dropping some. Among 30,000 to 35,000 clones, roughly 85% were seen once, and the ten largest hold roughly 8.7%. The sample taken for sequencing was peripheral blood. The receptors were sampled from an elderly man with active COVID-19.

The chain links TRBV7-9 to TRBJ1-1; possibly TRBD1 for D (5 bases). With 1 base removed from V and 8 bases from J, the gap between germline ends came to 14 bases. CDR3 length: 14 amino acids. Germline-derived CDR1 and CDR2 are SEHNR and FQNEAQ (reference sequence). CDR3 residues: CASSLVFGSGEAFF. CDR3 DNA: TGTGCCAGCAGCTTAGTATTCGGGTCAGGGGAAGCTTTCTTT. Full variable domain (missing parts from reference TRBV7-9 and TRBJ1-1): DTGVSQNPRHKITKRGQNVTFRCDPISEHNRLYWYRQTLGQGPEFLTYFQNEAQLEKSRLLSDRFSAERPKGSFSTLEIQRTEQGDSAMYLCASSLVFGSGEAFFGQGTRLTVV.

V usage is TRBV7-9 and J usage is TRBJ2-3; 8 nucleotides agree with TRBD2. V dropped 1 base and J dropped 1; count of bases not matched to a gene: 10. Germline V lookup: CDR1 SEHNR, CDR2 FQNEAQ (reference sequence). The CDR3 covers 18 residues. CDR3 nucleotides: TGTGCCAGCAGCTTAGGGGTCGGCGGGGGGCTTGGCACAGATACGCAGTATTTT. It yields the protein CASSLGVGGGLGTDTQYF.

This clone counts as medium-sized. The CDR3 DNA is TGTGCCACCAGTAGAGCAGGGTTTGATCAGCCCCAGCATTTT. This codes for CATSRAGFDQPQHF. V usage is TRBV24-1 and J usage is TRBJ1-5; weak D call: TRBD1 (5 bases). Germline V gene data show CDR1 as KGHDR and CDR2 as SFDVKD. This CDR3 has 14 residues. The V end was cut by 6 bases, the J end by 5 bases, with 13 bases between.

The chain links TRBV10-3 to TRBJ1-1; TRBD1 aligns across 8 bases. Germline values: CDR1 ENHRY, CDR2 SYGVKD. V lost 1 base and J lost 7; bases outside the gene matches: 14. The CDR3 spans 17 residues. The CDR3 DNA follows: TGTGCCATCAGTGAGTGGGGGCTAGGACAGGGTAGTAGTGAAGCTTTCTTT. Translated, it gives CAISEWGLGQGSSEAFF.

The chain carries TRBV25-1 and TRBJ1-5, with D unresolved. Between the trimmed V and J ends, which lost 1 base and 11 bases, there was a span of 12 bases. The germline gives CDR1 MGHDK, CDR2 SYGVNS. The length of the CDR3 is 13 residues. The CDR3 spells CASSESGTGTQHF. In DNA form, the CDR3 reads TGTGCCAGCAGTGAATCAGGCACTGGCACCCAGCATTTT.

This rearrangement joins TRBV11-2 to TRBJ2-1, with 9 bases lining up with TRBD1. The length of the CDR3 is 15 residues. The V gene's germline CDR1 is SGHAT and CDR2 FQNNGV. Losses at the gene ends were 5 bases for V and 2 bases for J; bases not matched to a gene: 4. This CDR3 reads CASSLDRGAYNEQFF. CDR3 in DNA: TGTGCCAGCAGCCTCGACAGGGGGGCCTACAATGAGCAGTTCTTC.

V and J are TRBV5-5 and TRBJ2-2; D ambiguous. CDR3 length: 17 amino acids. Deletions cut 1 base from V and 3 bases from J, with 16 bases between. The germline V gene has CDR1 SGHKS and CDR2 YYEKEE (reference sequence). Written as DNA, the CDR3 is TGTGCCAGCAGCTTGACCGTTGTGGCGGCGGACACCGGGGAGCTGTTTTTT. Its protein is CASSLTVVAADTGELFF.

This clone appeared a single time. V is TRBV9 and J is TRBJ1-2, with 9 bases fitting TRBD1. The trim removed 3 bases at V and 8 bases at J, leaving 11 bases unmatched. The germline V gene has CDR1 SGDLS and CDR2 YYNGEE. This CDR3 contains 15 residues. The CDR3 DNA reads as TGTGCCAGCAGCGGCTATCCGGGACAGGGTGACGGCTACACCTTC. This sequence encodes CASSGYPGQGDGYTF.

V usage is TRBV3-1 (or the pseudogene TRBV3-2) and J usage is TRBJ1-5; a weak D match, TRBD1 (5 bases). The CDR3 extends over 16 amino acids. Between the trimmed V and J ends, which lost 3 bases and 6 bases, there was a span of 18 bases. The germline CDR1 and CDR2 sequences are LGHDT and YNNKEL (reference sequence). The CDR3 bases are TGTGCCAGCAGCCAGGGGCTCTATGGCATGAGTCAGCCCCAGCATTTT. It specifies CASSQGLYGMSQPQHF.

This clone appeared a few times. The J gene is TRBJ1-5, the V gene TRBV9; TRBD1 agrees at 10 bases. The ends lost 0 bases at V and 4 bases at J; junction bases unmatched: 1. Per the germline V gene, CDR1 is SGDLS and CDR2 is YYNGEE. The CDR3 spans 15 residues. The CDR3 loop reads CASSVGGQGNQPQHF. The CDR3 DNA follows: TGTGCCAGCAGCGTAGGGGGACAGGGGAATCAGCCCCAGCATTTT.

This clone was detected once. CDR3 in amino acids: CASSQDPQGNSPLHF. The CDR3 coding sequence is TGTGCCAGCAGCCAAGATCCACAGGGAAATTCACCCCTCCACTTT. V gene TRBV4-2 combines with J gene TRBJ1-6, with D possibly TRBD1 on 6 matching bases. The CDR3 spans 15 residues. Trimming took 0 bases from V and 7 from J, leaving 10 bases between them. CDR1 is LGHNA and CDR2 is YNFKEQ in the germline V gene.

CDR3 sequence (DNA): TGTGCCAGCAGCTTAGAACAGGCCCCAGGAAACACCATATATTTT. Amino acids: CASSLEQAPGNTIYF. V usage is TRBV5-6 and J usage is TRBJ1-3; tentative D call: TRBD1 (5 bases). Between the trimmed V and J ends, which lost 2 bases and 4 bases, there was a span of 13 bases. The germline gives CDR1 SGHDT, CDR2 YYEEEE. This CDR3 region has 15 residues.

J is TRBJ2-7 and V is TRBV5-5; 7 bases match TRBD1. Germline-derived CDR1 and CDR2 are SGHKS and YYEKEE (reference sequence). The CDR3 loop spans 14 amino acids. V was pared by 1 base and J by 3 bases, with 4 bases of the junction left unmatched. This CDR3 reads CASSLMGQFYEQYF. The CDR3 nucleotides read TGTGCCAGCAGCTTGATGGGACAGTTCTACGAGCAGTACTTC.

Within the sample, this clone is medium-sized (0.01 to 0.1%). J is TRBJ1-2 and V is TRBV2; 10 nucleotides align to TRBD1. With V trimmed by 5 bases and J by 5 bases, 8 bases remained unmatched. Germline V gene data show CDR1 as SNHLY and CDR2 as FYNNEI. The CDR3 has 15 amino acids. DNA of the CDR3: TGTGCCAGCAGTTATTGGGGACAGGGGTCTTATGGCTACACCTTC. As protein: CASSYWGQGSYGYTF.

This chain links TRBV3-1 (or the pseudogene TRBV3-2) with TRBJ1-4, with 9 bases aligning to TRBD1. This CDR3 region has 15 residues. Germline V gene sequence: CDR1 LGHDT, CDR2 YNNKEL (reference sequence). J was trimmed by 7 bases and V by 4 bases; bases with no gene match: 7. Written as DNA, the CDR3 is TGTGCCAGCAGCCCCCCCGGGACAGGGAGTGAAAAACTGTTTTTT. As protein: CASSPPGTGSEKLFF.

This clone was detected a few times. The chain is built from TRBV5-1 and TRBJ2-5; D not certain. The CDR3 sequence is 11 residues long. Germline CDR1 and CDR2: SGHRS and YFSETQ. V shed 5 bases and J shed 2 bases, with 4 bases lying between them. For the CDR3, the DNA is TGCGCCAGCAGTTATCAAGAGACCCAGTACTTC. Its translation: CASSYQETQYF.

This clone was observed a handful of times. J is TRBJ1-3 and V is TRBV7-9, with D possibly TRBD1 on 5 matching bases. Germline loops: CDR1 SEHNR, CDR2 FQNEAQ (reference sequence). This CDR3 spans 17 amino acids. The V end was cut by 4 bases, the J end by 0 bases, with 16 bases between. This CDR3 is CASSSEDTYHSGNTIYF. The CDR3, as DNA: TGTGCCAGCAGCTCCGAGGACACCTATCACTCTGGAAACACCATATATTTT. Looking up the rest from reference TRBV7-9 and TRBJ1-3 gives the full variable domain: DTGVSQNPRHKITKRGQNVTFRCDPISEHNRLYWYRQTLGQGPEFLTYFQNEAQLEKSRLLSDRFSAERPKGSFSTLEIQRTEQGDSAMYLCASSSEDTYHSGNTIYFGEGSWLTVV.

This clone ranks as medium-sized. The J gene is TRBJ1-1, the V gene TRBV5-5; D might be TRBD1 (6 bases). There are 13 residues in the CDR3. Per the germline V gene, CDR1 is SGHKS and CDR2 is YYEKEE (reference sequence). Trimming removed 4 bases at V and 6 bases at J, with 13 bases between. The CDR3 bases are TGTGCCAGCAGCCTTCGACAGGCATCTGAAGCTTTCTTT. Its protein product is CASSLRQASEAFF.

CDR3 protein: CASSQDHGSTRYPQHF. CDR3 coding DNA: TGTGCCAGCAGCCAAGATCATGGGTCAACGAGGTATCCCCAGCATTTT. The chain employs TRBV3-1 (or the pseudogene TRBV3-2) and TRBJ1-5, with no clear D. The germline V and J ends were trimmed by 0 bases and 10 bases, with 19 bases remaining between them. The CDR3 runs to 16 residues. Germline CDR1 and CDR2: LGHDT and YNNKEL (reference sequence).

The V gene is TRBV5-1, the J gene TRBJ2-5; no firm D call. The CDR3 is 11 amino acids. V was shortened by 5 bases and J by 3 bases, with 5 bases between the two germline ends. Germline V gives CDR1 SGHRS, CDR2 YFSETQ. DNA for the CDR3: TGCGCCAGCAGGTCTGAAGAGACCCAGTACTTC. The encoded protein is CASRSEETQYF.

This rearrangement joins TRBV6-5 to TRBJ1-5; D gene ambiguous. CDR1 is MNHEY, CDR2 SVGAGI, per germline. The V gene lost 2 bases and the J gene lost 7 bases, with 9 bases spanning the gap. This CDR3 is built from 13 residues. CDR3 in amino acids: CASSYILGQPQHF. DNA for the CDR3: TGTGCCAGCAGTTACATTCTTGGCCAGCCCCAGCATTTT.